These 13 T cell receptor beta chains came from one sample sequenced in a study of T-cell reconstitution after alpha-beta-depleted transplantation in children. The TCRbeta library incorporated unique molecular identifiers. One entry per CDR3 protein results from TCRdb running MiXCR on the PCR reads. The repertoire holds 450,000 to 600,000 distinct CDR3 sequences, with under 12% as singletons. Material: PBMCs, obtained before TCRalphabeta/CD19-depleted stem cell transplant. These receptors all stem from a child under 10 years old with inherited bone marrow failure, due to receive a stem cell transplant.

At least ten counts were recorded for this clonotype. V is TRBV6-2 or TRBV6-3 and J is TRBJ2-7; no clear D. The CDR3 covers 15 residues. Trimming left V 4 bases short and J 6 bases short, with 19 bases between. Germline V gene lookup returns CDR1 MNHEY and CDR2 SVGEGT. The CDR3 loop is CASSSNRRPLSEQYF. The DNA of the CDR3 is TGTGCCAGCAGTTCCAATCGAAGGCCCCTCTCCGAGCAGTACTTC.

This clonotype was counted at least ten times. V and J are TRBV9 and TRBJ1-6; D not resolved. Germline V gene data show CDR1 as SGDLS and CDR2 as YYNGEE. The CDR3 covers 15 residues. The V end lost 0 bases, the J end lost 4 bases, and 8 bases lay between the germline ends. The CDR3 sequence: CASSVGSGYNSPLHF. CDR3 sequence (DNA): TGTGCCAGCAGCGTAGGATCCGGTTATAATTCACCCCTCCACTTT.

This clonotype was counted at least ten times. The V gene is TRBV20-1, the J gene TRBJ2-5, with 9 bases lining up with TRBD2. The length of the CDR3 is 14 residues. CDR1 and CDR2 (germline): DFQATT, SNEGSKA (reference sequence). V trimming: 5 bases; J trimming: 4 bases; junction bases outside the gene matches: 8. CDR3 residues: CSALSGSVGETQYF. The CDR3 DNA is TGCAGTGCTCTTAGCGGGAGTGTTGGAGAGACCCAGTACTTC.

The chain couples TRBV5-1 to TRBJ2-2; 7 bases map to TRBD2. With V trimmed by 4 bases and J by 0 bases, 9 bases remained unmatched. The CDR3 has 17 residues. Germline V gene lookup returns CDR1 SGHRS and CDR2 YFSETQ. This CDR3 is CASSGGGGLPNTGELFF. The CDR3, as DNA: TGCGCCAGCAGCGGCGGGGGAGGGCTCCCGAACACCGGGGAGCTGTTTTTT.

This clonotype was seen ten or more times. The V gene is TRBV2, the J gene TRBJ2-7, with 8 bases fitting TRBD2. This CDR3 is 14 amino acids long. Germline CDR1 and CDR2: SNHLY and FYNNEI. The trim removed 6 bases at V and 2 bases at J, leaving 6 bases unmatched. CDR3 protein: CASRTSGATYEQYF. The CDR3 DNA reads TGTGCCAGCAGAACTAGCGGAGCAACCTACGAGCAGTACTTC.

This clonotype came up a few times. The chain combines TRBV7-2 with TRBJ2-2; D not resolved. Germline CDR1 SGHTA, CDR2 FQGNSA. The V and J ends lost 5 bases and 3 bases respectively, with 10 bases between them. The CDR3 loop spans 14 amino acids. The CDR3 DNA reads as TGTGCCAGCAGCGGTTCAATGTACACCGGGGAGCTGTTTTTT. Translated, it gives CASSGSMYTGELFF.

This clonotype has at least ten counts. The DNA of the CDR3 is TGCGCCAGCAGCCAGATGGTCGGTACCACAGATACGCAGTATTTT. This codes for CASSQMVGTTDTQYF. V usage is TRBV4-3 and J usage is TRBJ2-3; D not certain. The germline V gene encodes CDR1 LGHNA and CDR2 YSLEER. Trimming pared 3 bases from V and 2 bases from J, leaving 12 bases between. This CDR3 contains 15 residues.

In its sample, this clonotype was seen many times. This chain links TRBV12-3 or TRBV12-4 with TRBJ1-1, with D perhaps matching TRBD1 (5 bases). The V end lost 1 base, the J end lost 3 bases, and 18 bases lay between the germline ends. The CDR3 extends over 17 amino acids. In DNA form, the CDR3 reads TGTGCCAGCAGTTTAGTTGAAAGATTTAGGGGCGACACTGAAGCTTTCTTT. Amino acid sequence: CASSLVERFRGDTEAFF.

V usage is TRBV20-1 and J usage is TRBJ2-7; D gene ambiguous. Germline values: CDR1 DFQATT, CDR2 SNEGSKA (reference sequence). The V gene lost 3 bases and the J gene lost 3 bases, with 24 bases spanning the gap. The CDR3 has 17 amino acids. The CDR3 bases are TGCAGTGCTAGTGAGGCGTCCAGTACCTACGAATTCTACGAGCAGTACTTC. This gives the protein CSASEASSTYEFYEQYF.

Points on this clonotype: A single base separates this from a much larger clone, so it may be a read error. The J gene is TRBJ1-2, the V gene TRBV29-1, with unresolved D. V was pared by 7 bases and J by 5 bases, with 14 bases between. This CDR3 spans 12 amino acids. Germline V gene data show CDR1 as SQVTM and CDR2 as ANQGSEA. Written as DNA, the CDR3 is TGCAGCGCAACGACTATGGATTATGGCTACACCTTC. It specifies CSATTMDYGYTF.

The table lists this clonotype with a few counts. The genes are TRBV28 and TRBJ2-1; maybe TRBD2 (5 bases). Germline V CDR1 and CDR2: MDHEN, SYDVKM. V was cut by 6 bases and J by 0 bases, with 12 bases left in between. This CDR3 comprises 15 residues. The CDR3, as DNA: TGTGCCAGCAGACTAGACTTCAGCTCCTACAATGAGCAGTTCTTC. This codes for CASRLDFSSYNEQFF.

V gene TRBV4-2 combines with J gene TRBJ2-2; D gene uncertain. The V gene's germline CDR1 is LGHNA and CDR2 YNFKEQ. The CDR3 spans 14 residues. V gave up 4 bases and J gave up 2 bases, with 8 bases separating them. As DNA, the CDR3 is TGTGCCAGCAGCCTAAAGATTAACACCGGGGAGCTGTTTTTT. Its translation is CASSLKINTGELFF.

The rearrangement joins TRBV19 to TRBJ2-1, with D tentatively TRBD2 (6 bases). This CDR3 comprises 14 residues. The germline V gene encodes CDR1 LNHDA and CDR2 SQIVND (reference sequence). The V and J ends lost 4 bases and 2 bases respectively, with 9 bases between them. The DNA for the CDR3 is TGTGCCAGTAGTAGCGGGACGCCCTACAATGAGCAGTTCTTC. It is translated as CASSSGTPYNEQFF.